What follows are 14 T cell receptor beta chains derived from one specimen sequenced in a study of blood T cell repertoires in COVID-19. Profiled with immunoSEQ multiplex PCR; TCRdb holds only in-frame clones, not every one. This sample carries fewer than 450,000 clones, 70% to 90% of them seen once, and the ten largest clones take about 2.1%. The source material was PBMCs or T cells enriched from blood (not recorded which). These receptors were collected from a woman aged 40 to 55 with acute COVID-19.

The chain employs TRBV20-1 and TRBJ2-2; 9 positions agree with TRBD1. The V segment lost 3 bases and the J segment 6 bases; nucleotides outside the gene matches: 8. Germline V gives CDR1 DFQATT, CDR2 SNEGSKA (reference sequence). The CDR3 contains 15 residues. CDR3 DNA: TGCAGTGCTAGTCCCCTGGGACAGGGCTCCGGGGAGCTGTTTTTT. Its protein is CSASPLGQGSGELFF.

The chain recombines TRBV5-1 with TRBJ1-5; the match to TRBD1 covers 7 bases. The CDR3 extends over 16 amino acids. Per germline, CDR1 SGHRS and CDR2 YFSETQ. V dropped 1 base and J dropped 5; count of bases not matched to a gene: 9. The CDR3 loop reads CASSLTPGQPHQPQHF. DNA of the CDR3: TGCGCCAGCAGCTTGACCCCGGGACAGCCTCATCAGCCCCAGCATTTT.

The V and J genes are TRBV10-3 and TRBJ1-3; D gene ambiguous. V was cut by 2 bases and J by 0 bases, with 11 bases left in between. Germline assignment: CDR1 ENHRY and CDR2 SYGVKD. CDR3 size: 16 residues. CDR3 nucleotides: TGTGCCATCAGTGAGGGCAGGCCCGGCTCTGGAAACACCATATATTTT. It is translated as CAISEGRPGSGNTIYF.

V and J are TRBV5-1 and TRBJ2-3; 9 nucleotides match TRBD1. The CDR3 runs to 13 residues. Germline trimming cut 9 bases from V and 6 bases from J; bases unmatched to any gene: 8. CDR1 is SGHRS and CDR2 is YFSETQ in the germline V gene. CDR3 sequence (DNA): TGCGCCACCTACACCGGACAGGGGGATACGCAGTATTTT. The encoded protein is CATYTGQGDTQYF.

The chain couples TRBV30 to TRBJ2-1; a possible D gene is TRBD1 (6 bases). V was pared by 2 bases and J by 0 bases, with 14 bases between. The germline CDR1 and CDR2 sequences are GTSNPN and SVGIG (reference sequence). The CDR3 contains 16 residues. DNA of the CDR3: TGTGCCTGGAGTATCAGGGGCTACAGCTCCTACAATGAGCAGTTCTTC. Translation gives CAWSIRGYSSYNEQFF.

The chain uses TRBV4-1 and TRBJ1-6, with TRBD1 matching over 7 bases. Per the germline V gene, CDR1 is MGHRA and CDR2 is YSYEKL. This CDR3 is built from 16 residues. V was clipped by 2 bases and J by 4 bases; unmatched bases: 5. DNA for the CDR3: TGCGCCAGCAGCCAACAAGGGACAGCTTATAATTCACCCCTCCACTTT. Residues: CASSQQGTAYNSPLHF.

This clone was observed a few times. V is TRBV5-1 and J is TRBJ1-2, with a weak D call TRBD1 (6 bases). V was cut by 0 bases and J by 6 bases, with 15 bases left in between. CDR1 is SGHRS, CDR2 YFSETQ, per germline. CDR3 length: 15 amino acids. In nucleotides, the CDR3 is TGCGCCAGCAGCTTGGGGGGGCCCAATACGAATGGCTACACCTTC. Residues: CASSLGGPNTNGYTF.

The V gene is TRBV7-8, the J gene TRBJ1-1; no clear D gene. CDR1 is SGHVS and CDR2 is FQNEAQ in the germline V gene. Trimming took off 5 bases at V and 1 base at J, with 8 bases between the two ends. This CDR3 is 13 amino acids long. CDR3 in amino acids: CASSVTRNTEAFF. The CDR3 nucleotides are TGTGCCAGCAGCGTTACTCGGAACACTGAAGCTTTCTTT.

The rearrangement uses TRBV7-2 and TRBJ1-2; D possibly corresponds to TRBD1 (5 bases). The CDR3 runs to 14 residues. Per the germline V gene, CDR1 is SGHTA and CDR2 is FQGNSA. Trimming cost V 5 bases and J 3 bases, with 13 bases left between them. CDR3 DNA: TGTGCCAGCAGCCCTCTCCAGGGATACTATGGCTACACCTTC. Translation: CASSPLQGYYGYTF.

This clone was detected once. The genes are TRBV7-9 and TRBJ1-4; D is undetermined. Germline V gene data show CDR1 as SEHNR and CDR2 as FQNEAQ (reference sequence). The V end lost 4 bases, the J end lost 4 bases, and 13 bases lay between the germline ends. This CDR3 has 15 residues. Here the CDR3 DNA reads TGTGCCAGCAGCTGGCGTGGGCAGCTTAATGAAAAACTGTTTTTT. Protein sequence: CASSWRGQLNEKLFF.

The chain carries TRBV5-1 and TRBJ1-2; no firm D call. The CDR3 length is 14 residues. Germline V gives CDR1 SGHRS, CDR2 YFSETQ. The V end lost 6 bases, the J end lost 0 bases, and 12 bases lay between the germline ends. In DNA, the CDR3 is TGCGCCAGCAAGTTGCAGGAAGCTAACTATGGCTACACCTTC. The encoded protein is CASKLQEANYGYTF.

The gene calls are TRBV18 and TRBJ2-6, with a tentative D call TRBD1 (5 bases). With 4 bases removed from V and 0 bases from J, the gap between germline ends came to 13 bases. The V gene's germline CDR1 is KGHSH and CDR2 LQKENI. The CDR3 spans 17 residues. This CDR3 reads CASSQDSHGSGANVLTF. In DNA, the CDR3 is TGTGCCAGCTCACAAGACAGCCACGGCTCTGGGGCCAACGTCCTGACTTTC. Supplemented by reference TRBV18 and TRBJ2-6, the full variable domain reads NAGVMQNPRHLVRRRGQEARLRCSPMKGHSHVYWYRQLPEEGLKFMVYLQKENIIDESGMPKERFSAEFPKEGPSILRIQQVVRGDSAAYFCASSQDSHGSGANVLTFGAGSRLTVL.

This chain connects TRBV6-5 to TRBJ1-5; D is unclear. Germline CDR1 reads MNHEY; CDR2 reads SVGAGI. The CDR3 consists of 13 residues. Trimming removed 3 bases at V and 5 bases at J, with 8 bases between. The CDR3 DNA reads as TGTGCCAGCAGTTATAGCGCGTATCAGCCCCAGCATTTT. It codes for CASSYSAYQPQHF.

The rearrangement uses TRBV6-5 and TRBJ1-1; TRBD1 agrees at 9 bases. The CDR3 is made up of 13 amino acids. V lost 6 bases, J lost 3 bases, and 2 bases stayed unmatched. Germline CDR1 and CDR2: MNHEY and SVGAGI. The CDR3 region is CASRQGAHTEAFF. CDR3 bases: TGTGCCAGCAGACAGGGGGCGCACACTGAAGCTTTCTTT.